The text below deals with one T cell receptor (beta chain). Its antigen is undetermined. This sample stems from a study of long-term antiretroviral therapy in people with HIV. Whole-study results and caveats: ART was followed by higher diversity that remained below transplant donor controls. The study collected blood between about 2004 and 2018, possibly under older ART regimens.

Deletions cut 3 bases from V and 3 bases from J, with 11 bases between. This CDR3 has 14 amino acids. In germline, CDR1 is WNHNN, CDR2 SYGVQD (reference sequence). Run at survey level, the immunoSEQ assay was version v3.0. Using immunoSEQ multiplex PCR, the repertoire was profiled, and TCRdb retains in-frame clones only, with some absent. The sample holds about 21,000 clones, 82% seen once. The rearrangement links TRBV10-1 to TRBJ1-1; a weak D match, TRBD1 (5 bases). The specimen comprised unsorted PBMCs, sampled at the start of antiretroviral therapy. The TCR was taken from a man between 45 and 60 years old with HIV. The CDR3 nucleotides read TGCGCCAGCAGTGATTGGGGCGCGGACACTGAAGCTTTCTTT. Protein product: CASSDWGADTEAFF.